The 18 T cell receptor beta chains given below trace back to one sample, sequenced in a study of blood T cells in healthy people across ages. Alongside a J-beta primer mix, a sample-barcoded 5' primer served in a second PCR lasting roughly 6 to 12 cycles. TCRdb passed the 5' RACE reads through MiXCR, listing each CDR3 protein once. The sample records about 1.1 million distinct CDR3 sequences, 30% to 40% being singletons. The sample consisted of blood. These TCRs come from a young man in good health.

The table lists this clonotype with a few counts. The gene calls are TRBV4-1 and TRBJ1-1; D gene unclear. This CDR3 is built from 17 residues. Germline V gives CDR1 MGHRA, CDR2 YSYEKL. V gave up 0 bases and J gave up 11 bases, with 25 bases separating them. CDR3 sequence reads: CASSQDYSVPGSEGAFF. In DNA, the CDR3 is TGCGCCAGCAGCCAAGATTATTCCGTTCCAGGATCCGAAGGGGCTTTCTTT.

Note on this clonotype: This likely stems from a read error, as it lies one base from a far larger clone. This chain connects TRBV11-1 to TRBJ2-1; possibly TRBD2 for D (5 bases). The CDR3 runs 13 residues. Per the germline V gene, CDR1 is SGHAT and CDR2 is FQDESV (reference sequence). The CDR3 DNA is TGTGCCAGCAGCTTAGGCGGGTACAAGGAGCAGTTCTTC. It encodes CASSLGGYKEQFF.

Comment on this clonotype: One end of the junction fails to match germline, which may point to a read error. The chain recombines TRBV5-1 with TRBJ2-2; perhaps D is TRBD1 or TRBD2 (6 bases each). CDR3 size: 14 residues. Germline values: CDR1 SGHRS, CDR2 YFSETQ. The CDR3 region has the DNA TGTGCCAGCAGCTTGGCCGGGGGCCTGGAGGAGCTGTTTTTT. Translation gives CASSLAGGLEELFF. Supplemented by reference TRBV5-1 and TRBJ2-2, the full variable domain reads KAGVTQTPRYLIKTRGQQVTLSCSPISGHRSVSWYQQTPGQGLQFLFEYFSETQRNKGNFPGRFSGRQFSNSRSEMNVSTLELGDSALYLCASSLAGGLEELFFGEGSRLTVL.

The chain is built from TRBV6-5 and TRBJ2-7, with a weak D call TRBD2 (7 bases). V gave up 3 bases and J gave up 3 bases, with 24 bases separating them. The germline V gene has CDR1 MNHEY and CDR2 SVGAGI. The CDR3 contains 18 residues. DNA of the CDR3: TGTGCCAGCAGTTATTCGGGGGGCGTCACCCGAAAGTTCTACGAGCAGTACTTC. It translates to CASSYSGGVTRKFYEQYF.

This clonotype was counted between two and nine times. This CDR3 reads CASSLAVRSTNEKLFF. Here the CDR3 DNA reads TGTGCCAGCAGCTTAGCGGTCAGATCAACTAATGAAAAACTGTTTTTT. The rearrangement joins TRBV7-2 to TRBJ1-4; D gene uncertain. V shed 0 bases and J shed 0 bases, with 8 bases lying between them. Looked up from germline, CDR1 is SGHTA and CDR2 is FQGNSA. This CDR3 spans 16 amino acids.

This chain links TRBV5-1 with TRBJ1-2, with D perhaps matching TRBD1 (5 bases). Trimming shortened V by 0 bases and J by 0 bases, and 9 bases separated the two germline ends. Per the germline V gene, CDR1 is SGHRS and CDR2 is YFSETQ. The CDR3 contains 15 residues. CDR3 protein: CASSLGDLPNYGYTF. In nucleotides, the CDR3 is TGCGCCAGCAGCTTGGGGGACCTCCCTAACTATGGCTACACCTTC.

This clonotype was observed a handful of times. The rearrangement uses TRBV6-2 or TRBV6-3 and TRBJ2-7, with 9 bases identical to TRBD1. This CDR3 contains 14 residues. Looked up from germline, CDR1 is MNHEY and CDR2 is SVGEGT. Losses at the gene ends were 2 bases for V and 10 bases for J; bases not matched to a gene: 9. The DNA of the CDR3 is TGTGCCAGCAGTTACCCGACGACAGGGGGGATTCAGTACTTC. This codes for CASSYPTTGGIQYF.

As regards this clonotype: At one end, the junction sequence differs from germline, possibly due to a read error. In DNA form, the CDR3 reads TGCGGTGCTAGAGACGCCAGAGGGGCGGTCGGAACTGAAGCTTTCTTT. Amino acid sequence: CGARDARGAVGTEAFF. This sequence joins TRBV20-1 and TRBJ1-1; TRBD1 might be the D (5 bases). The length of the CDR3 is 16 residues. Germline V lookup: CDR1 DFQATT, CDR2 SNEGSKA (reference sequence).

This clonotype was seen a handful of times. This rearrangement joins TRBV20-1 to TRBJ2-1, with TRBD1 matching 9 bases. Trimming removed 3 bases from V and 5 bases from J; junction bases left unmatched: 14. The CDR3 contains 17 residues. The V gene's germline CDR1 is DFQATT and CDR2 SNEGSKA (reference sequence). The chain's CDR3 is CSARRVGGQGTNNEQFF. In DNA form, the CDR3 reads TGCAGTGCTAGGCGTGTGGGGGGACAGGGTACGAACAATGAGCAGTTCTTC.

The V gene is TRBV9, the J gene TRBJ2-2; no firm D call. The CDR3 extends over 14 amino acids. The germline V gene encodes CDR1 SGDLS and CDR2 YYNGEE. V shed 0 bases and J shed 6 bases, with 9 bases lying between them. DNA of the CDR3: TGTGCCAGCAGCGTAGCTCCCCTGGCCGGGGAGCTGTTTTTT. Amino acid sequence: CASSVAPLAGELFF.

This rearrangement joins TRBV10-3 to TRBJ1-1; D uncertain. The V end was cut by 3 bases, the J end by 0 bases, with 5 bases between. CDR3 length: 13 residues. CDR1 and CDR2 from the germline V gene are ENHRY and SYGVKD. The DNA for the CDR3 is TGTGCCATCAGTGAAGCAATGAACACTGAAGCTTTCTTT. Protein sequence: CAISEAMNTEAFF.

This clonotype occurred a few times. V gene TRBV27 combines with J gene TRBJ1-2; the D gene is possibly TRBD1 (5 bases). The CDR3 runs 16 residues. The germline CDR1 and CDR2 sequences are MNHEY and SMNVEV (reference sequence). The V and J ends lost 8 bases and 0 bases respectively, with 19 bases between them. The chain's CDR3 is CASARRGPASNYGYTF. CDR3 nucleotides: TGTGCCAGCGCCCGTCGGGGCCCCGCTTCTAACTATGGCTACACCTTC.

The chain is built from TRBV5-5 and TRBJ1-2; the D is unclear. Between the trimmed V and J ends, which lost 4 bases and 0 bases, there was a span of 13 bases. CDR3 size: 15 residues. The germline gives CDR1 SGHKS, CDR2 YYEKEE (reference sequence). The chain's CDR3 is CASSSTQFTNYGYTF. DNA of the CDR3: TGTGCCAGCAGCAGTACACAGTTTACTAACTATGGCTACACCTTC.

This clonotype has just a few counts. This CDR3 reads CASSFLAGIQETQYF. DNA of the CDR3: TGTGCCAGCAGCTTTCTAGCGGGGATCCAAGAGACCCAGTACTTC. This chain links TRBV7-2 with TRBJ2-5; 9 bases are a match to TRBD2. Trimming took 3 bases from V and 1 from J; bases not matched to a gene: 3. Germline CDR1 is SGHTA and CDR2 is FQGNSA. The CDR3 has 15 amino acids.

This clonotype turned up a few times. The chain is built from TRBV5-1 and TRBJ2-1; the D gene is possibly TRBD1 (6 bases). V was shortened by 4 bases and J by 6 bases, with 20 bases between the two germline ends. The V gene's germline CDR1 is SGHRS and CDR2 YFSETQ. The CDR3 sequence is 16 residues long. CDR3 coding DNA: TGCGCCAGCAGCAGCCCCCCGGGACAAGGAGGCAATGAGCAGTTCTTC. Translated, it gives CASSSPPGQGGNEQFF.

The chain links TRBV12-3 or TRBV12-4 to TRBJ2-2; D may match TRBD1 or TRBD2 (6 bases each). The V end lost 4 bases, the J end lost 1 base, and 13 bases lay between the germline ends. The CDR3 extends over 16 amino acids. The CDR3 loop is CASSWGAPLNTGELFF. CDR3 DNA: TGTGCCAGCAGTTGGGGGGCCCCTTTGAACACCGGGGAGCTGTTTTTT.

There are a few counts of this clonotype. The gene calls are TRBV28 and TRBJ2-7, with a weak D call TRBD1 (8 bases). This CDR3 is 14 amino acids long. From germline, CDR1 is MDHEN and CDR2 SYDVKM. The V and J ends lost 6 bases and 3 bases respectively, with 15 bases between them. In nucleotides, the CDR3 is TGTGCCAGCAGCCTGACAGGGGACTACTACGAGCAGTACTTC. Amino acid sequence: CASSLTGDYYEQYF. The variable domain in full, with the rest retrieved from reference TRBV28 and TRBJ2-7, is DVKVTQSSRYLVKRTGEKVFLECVQDMDHENMFWYRQDPGLGLRLIYFSYDVKMKEKGDIPEGYSVSREKKERFSLILESASTNQTSMYLCASSLTGDYYEQYFGPGTRLTVT.

Comments on this clonotype: With only one base between it and a far larger clone, this is likely a read error. This chain connects TRBV7-9 to TRBJ1-4; unclear D gene. Germline values: CDR1 SEHNR, CDR2 FQNEAQ (reference sequence). CDR3 length: 12 residues. Trimming took 1 base from V and 8 from J, leaving 5 bases between them. The CDR3 nucleotides read TGTGCCAGCAGCTTAGAGAGGGAAAAACTGTTTTTT. Translating it yields CASSLEREKLFF.